These 23 T cell receptor beta chains originate from one sample sequenced in a study of T cell responses to AZD1222 COVID-19 vaccine. Sequenced by immunoSEQ multiplex PCR; TCRdb stores in-frame clones only, minus some. The sample carries 150,000 or so clones, around nine tenths recorded once. The material was peripheral blood, obtained on day 0 of AZD1222 vaccination. The receptor set was obtained from an adult in good health.

V gene TRBV2 combines with J gene TRBJ1-5; D gene uncertain. Trimming shortened V by 6 bases and J by 6 bases, and 21 bases separated the two germline ends. The CDR3 has 16 residues. Germline CDR1 and CDR2: SNHLY and FYNNEI. This CDR3 reads CASRPVGLVAGQPQHF. CDR3 in DNA: TGTGCCAGCAGACCCGTAGGACTTGTGGCGGGTCAGCCCCAGCATTTT.

This rearrangement joins TRBV19 to TRBJ2-2; 8 nucleotides line up with TRBD1. Germline V CDR1 and CDR2: LNHDA, SQIVND (reference sequence). V lost 7 bases to trimming and J lost 3 bases; unmatched junction nucleotides: 10. This CDR3 contains 16 residues. CDR3 amino acids: CASISNGQGYTGELFF. The CDR3 DNA reads as TGTGCCAGTATTTCTAATGGACAGGGATACACCGGGGAGCTGTTTTTT.

This chain uses TRBV5-1 with TRBJ1-1; D is unclear. The CDR3 sequence is 17 residues long. Germline CDR1 is SGHRS and CDR2 is YFSETQ. The V gene lost 0 bases and the J gene lost 1 base, with 16 bases spanning the gap. The CDR3 sequence is CASSLALWRHQNTEAFF. CDR3 coding DNA: TGCGCCAGCAGCTTGGCCCTGTGGAGACATCAGAACACTGAAGCTTTCTTT.

This clone was recorded a few times. The J gene is TRBJ1-1, the V gene TRBV11-3; maybe TRBD1 (6 bases). CDR1 and CDR2 from the germline V gene are SGHNT and YENEEA. V was pared by 3 bases and J by 5 bases, with 13 bases between. The CDR3 covers 14 residues. Here the CDR3 DNA reads TGTGCCAGCAGCTTCAGAGGGGGTCCGACTGAAGCTTTCTTT. It codes for CASSFRGGPTEAFF.

This clone has only one observation. The chain couples TRBV3-1 (or the pseudogene TRBV3-2) to TRBJ1-6, with a weak D call TRBD1 (5 bases). The germline V gene encodes CDR1 LGHDT and CDR2 YNNKEL (reference sequence). Trimming took 0 bases from V and 9 from J, leaving 12 bases between them. This CDR3 has 15 amino acids. CDR3 coding DNA: TGTGCCAGCAGCCAAGATCGGGGGTGGGGTTCACCCCTCCACTTT. Translated, it gives CASSQDRGWGSPLHF.

Written as DNA, the CDR3 is TGTGCCAGCAGTTTGTCTACTCATGGGGATTCACCCCTCCACTTT. Its translation is CASSLSTHGDSPLHF. V and J are TRBV27 and TRBJ1-6; D remains ambiguous. V gave up 3 bases and J gave up 8 bases, with 14 bases separating them. Germline assignment: CDR1 MNHEY and CDR2 SMNVEV (reference sequence). The CDR3 has 15 amino acids.

The chain employs TRBV6-5 and TRBJ1-2; no definite D call. Per the germline V gene, CDR1 is MNHEY and CDR2 is SVGAGI. Trimming shortened V by 6 bases and J by 0 bases, and 11 bases separated the two germline ends. This CDR3 has 14 amino acids. For the CDR3, the DNA is TGTGCCAGCAGCGTCGGCTACTCTAACTATGGCTACACCTTC. Its protein product is CASSVGYSNYGYTF.

The DNA of the CDR3 is TGTGCCAGCTCACCAGACAGGGTTGGAAACACCATATATTTT. It translates to CASSPDRVGNTIYF. This sequence joins TRBV18 and TRBJ1-3; 7 bases align to TRBD1. Looked up from germline, CDR1 is KGHSH and CDR2 is LQKENI. Unmatched junction bases numbered 1, after V lost 2 bases and J lost 3 bases. The CDR3 has 14 residues. The entire variable domain, with the rest obtained from reference TRBV18 and TRBJ1-3, is as follows: NAGVMQNPRHLVRRRGQEARLRCSPMKGHSHVYWYRQLPEEGLKFMVYLQKENIIDESGMPKERFSAEFPKEGPSILRIQQVVRGDSAAYFCASSPDRVGNTIYFGEGSWLTVV.

Concerning this clone: At the DNA level, this CDR3 is encoded by other sequences in the same sample as well. The rearrangement joins TRBV12-3 or TRBV12-4 to TRBJ2-5; D remains unclear. This CDR3 has 11 amino acids. V was shortened by 0 bases and J by 5 bases, with 1 base between the two germline ends. The CDR3 nucleotides are TGTGCCAGCAGTTTAGCGGAGACCCAGTACTTC. It translates to CASSLAETQYF.

The chain employs TRBV12-3 or TRBV12-4 and TRBJ2-1, with D possibly being TRBD2 (6 bases). The CDR3 consists of 11 residues. The V gene lost 10 bases and the J gene lost 10 bases, with 14 bases spanning the gap. DNA for the CDR3: TGTGCCACCGGGGGTACAGGAGAGCAGTTCTTC. Protein: CATGGTGEQFF.

Worth noting for this clone: At one of its ends the junction is not consistent with the germline gene, which may arise from a read error. The chain has TRBV7-7 and TRBJ2-1; 13 nucleotides agree with TRBD2. The germline gives CDR1 SSHAT, CDR2 FNYEAQ (reference sequence). This CDR3 has 15 amino acids. DNA for the CDR3: TGTGCTAGCAGCCCGGGACTAGCGGGACTCGGGGAGCAGTTCTTC. Its protein product is CASSPGLAGLGEQFF.

The chain uses TRBV7-2 and TRBJ1-5, with D possibly being TRBD1 (5 bases). The CDR3 is 14 residues long. The V gene lost 4 bases and the J gene lost 0 bases, with 7 bases spanning the gap. CDR1 is SGHTA, CDR2 FQGNSA, per germline. The CDR3 region has the DNA TGTGCCAGCAGCTGGGGGACTAGCAATCAGCCCCAGCATTTT. Protein product: CASSWGTSNQPQHF.

The chain joins TRBV19 to TRBJ1-5; D gene unclear. The V and J ends lost 5 bases and 8 bases respectively, with 13 bases between them. Germline lookup yields CDR1 LNHDA and CDR2 SQIVND (reference sequence). The CDR3 has 13 residues. The CDR3 region has the DNA TGTGCCAGTAGTCCGGCCCCTGTGGAGCCCCAGCATTTT. Protein: CASSPAPVEPQHF.

The rearrangement joins TRBV5-6 to TRBJ2-5; possibly TRBD2 for D (6 bases). This CDR3 is built from 17 residues. Germline V gene sequence: CDR1 SGHDT, CDR2 YYEEEE. V gave up 4 bases and J gave up 7 bases, with 26 bases separating them. CDR3 bases: TGTGCCAGCAGCGTAGCATCACCGGGACTGCCTTACGGGACCCAGTACTTC. This encodes CASSVASPGLPYGTQYF.

The J gene is TRBJ1-6, the V gene TRBV7-2; 8 bases match TRBD1. J was trimmed by 9 bases and V by 2 bases; bases with no gene match: 6. The germline V gene encodes CDR1 SGHTA and CDR2 FQGNSA. The CDR3 extends over 15 amino acids. Here the CDR3 reads CASSLQGAKVSPLHF. The CDR3, as DNA: TGTGCCAGCAGCTTACAGGGGGCGAAAGTTTCACCCCTCCACTTT.

The chain carries TRBV19 and TRBJ1-5; 9 bases line up with TRBD1. Germline V gene data show CDR1 as LNHDA and CDR2 as SQIVND (reference sequence). The J segment lost 4 bases and the V segment lost 4 bases, leaving 5 bases of the junction unmatched. The CDR3 runs to 15 residues. The CDR3 region has the DNA TGTGCCAGTAGTACAGGACAGGGGTTGAATCAGCCCCAGCATTTT. It yields the protein CASSTGQGLNQPQHF.

The V gene is TRBV11-2, the J gene TRBJ2-7, with 8 bases aligning to TRBD2. In germline, CDR1 is SGHAT, CDR2 FQNNGV. Trimming at V came to 6 bases and at J to 6 bases, leaving 7 bases not matched to a gene. The CDR3 loop spans 13 amino acids. The DNA of the CDR3 is TGTGCCAGCAGTTACGGACTAGCTGGCGAGCAGTACTTC. Translation gives CASSYGLAGEQYF.

The rearrangement uses TRBV30 and TRBJ2-1; D gene ambiguous. This CDR3 is built from 11 residues. The V gene's germline CDR1 is GTSNPN and CDR2 SVGIG (reference sequence). Between the trimmed V and J ends, which lost 1 base and 5 bases, there was a span of 3 bases. CDR3: CAWSADNEQFF. CDR3 nucleotides: TGTGCCTGGAGTGCCGACAATGAGCAGTTCTTC.

The J gene is TRBJ2-6, the V gene TRBV6-5; D assignment may be TRBD1 or TRBD2 (6 bases each). Germline assignment: CDR1 MNHEY and CDR2 SVGAGI. V lost 1 base, J lost 2 bases, and 9 bases lay in between. The CDR3 length is 16 residues. This CDR3 reads CASSYFGGPGANVLTF. The CDR3 DNA is TGTGCCAGCAGTTACTTTGGGGGGCCTGGGGCCAACGTCCTGACTTTC.

The rearrangement joins TRBV27 to TRBJ2-1; 11 bases match TRBD2. CDR3 length equals 16 residues. Germline lookup yields CDR1 MNHEY and CDR2 SMNVEV (reference sequence). The J segment lost 9 bases and the V segment lost 0 bases, leaving 7 bases of the junction unmatched. The CDR3 DNA sequence: TGTGCCAGCAGTTTATCGCTGGGACTAGCGGCGGTTGAGCAGTTCTTC. Translation: CASSLSLGLAAVEQFF.

The genes are TRBV27 and TRBJ1-1; D gene uncertain. The germline V gene encodes CDR1 MNHEY and CDR2 SMNVEV (reference sequence). This CDR3 is built from 14 residues. V was clipped by 7 bases and J by 0 bases, with 12 bases between them. The CDR3 coding sequence is TGTGCCAGCATGCGTCGGGGTATGAACACTGAAGCTTTCTTT. Translation gives CASMRRGMNTEAFF.

V usage is TRBV21-1 and J usage is TRBJ2-1. TRBV21-1 is assigned pseudogene status. The CDR3 has 14 amino acids. Here the CDR3 reads CASKGGDSLNEQFF. CDR3 in DNA: TGTGCCAGCAAAGGGGGGGACAGTCTTAATGAGCAGTTCTTC.

The gene calls are TRBV16 and TRBJ1-1; D gene ambiguous. Per germline, CDR1 KGHSY and CDR2 FQNENV. The germline V and J ends were trimmed by 5 bases and 0 bases, with 7 bases remaining between them. This CDR3 is 13 amino acids long. The DNA of the CDR3 is TGTGCCAGCAGCTGGGGTTTGAACACTGAAGCTTTCTTT. Translating gives CASSWGLNTEAFF.